This T cell receptor beta chain was recorded in a study of cytomegalovirus exposure and HLA in healthy donors (dated by TCRdb to the late 2010s). With respect to the entire study: An earlier analysis of roughly 610 of the donors reported roughly 300 Gb of sequence data and 95 million to 140 million unique TCR beta sequences obtained from around 180 million T cells. Roughly 300 gigabases of sequencing data and approximately 84 million unique TCR sequences were included in an early release covering over 600 HLA-typed donors. Of the roughly 430 genotyped donors, over 70% fell in the genetic ancestry cluster associated with self-reported Caucasian donors. The study aimed to test whether signatures of past pathogen exposure could be identified by cataloging public T cell receptors. The T cell repertoires of 550 to 850 subjects were profiled by immunosequencing and related to cytomegalovirus serostatus. Besides the first cohort of around 670 subjects, a separate validation cohort made up of some 110 different subjects was used. To predict cytomegalovirus infection status, the study brought together high-throughput TCR immunosequencing, statistical association of individual TCRs with disease status, and machine learning. A later analysis re-examined previously published TCR beta repertoires from several hundred donors and added high-resolution HLA genotyping to investigate patterns of TCR occurrence. Rather than drawing on any new phenotypic data, the later analysis identified candidate immune exposures from TCR beta sequences and the way those sequences occurred across donors. In an earlier analysis of roughly 600 of the donors, high-throughput TCR beta sequencing was used to judge whether each TCR beta V gene segment behaved as functional or pseudogenic. Donor age, sex, ethnicity and CMV serostatus were compiled alongside the repertoire data. Genome-wide SNP genotypes for about 55% of the roughly 670 donors were used in a later genetic analysis, which treated that subset as a discovery cohort. Every discovery cohort repertoire had been produced on one sequencing platform. Both class I and class II loci were covered by HLA typing, at four-digit resolution. Typing coverage differed by locus: A, B, C, DRB1 and DQB1 were typed in roughly 629-640 donors, DQA1 in 500 to 550, DPA1 in some 610, and DPB1 in 400 to 480. A handful of DR-DQ haplotypes were handled as single units for association and clustering because linkage in the cohort was strong. Among about 410 genotyped donors of the cohort, an average of approximately 220,000 unique TCR beta nucleotide sequences was sequenced per donor, of which 15% to 20% were non-productive. Beyond this particular receptor, the publication reports: According to a later analysis, TCR association rates differed among HLA loci, with DRB1 alleles showing the most associated TCRs and HLA-C alleles showing the fewest. Linkage disequilibrium might explain the correlated functional status among segregating V segments, but an unknown experimental factor could not be excluded. Because counts were too low, seventeen rarely observed V segments, including chromosome 9 orphons, were left out of the earlier analysis of roughly 600 of the donors. A later analysis reported that several top co-occurrence clusters appeared linked to parvovirus B19, influenza, CMV and Epstein-Barr virus. The classifier was reported to diagnose cytomegalovirus status with high specificity and sensitivity in both the original cohort and the validation cohort. The only immune exposure information available for the cohort was CMV serostatus. In a later analysis, HLA-associated TCR beta chains were found to be more clonally expanded and to have lower generation probabilities than equally common non-associated chains. Because HLA typing was unavailable for some donors at each locus, only the typed subset was used in association tests. Because the 87-base-pair reads could not distinguish some IMGT-functional V segments, including TRBV6-2 and TRBV6-3, those segments were excluded. A further reported finding was that TCR beta sequences accurately predicted the HLA-A and HLA-B alleles for most subjects in the first cohort. In vitro tests confirmed that three of the cytomegalovirus-associated TCR beta chains recognize cytomegalovirus antigens. Strong co-occurrence of HLA alleles, especially DR and DQ, made assigning TCR associations to individual alleles difficult. A cluster of highly shared sequence variants was judged likely to be a technical artifact of the sequencing pipeline. The study gave a list of 150 to 200 TCR beta chains associated with cytomegalovirus. Presence/absence analyses assumed roughly uniform sequencing depth across donors, an assumption that may not hold. While some public TCRs were present in many individuals, most TCR sequences turned up only very rarely across donors. In an earlier analysis of 450 to 750 of the donors, most TCR beta V segments appeared in productive rearrangements about 87% or about 30% of the time, broadly matching IMGT annotations. It was suggested by the authors that the approach could potentially be generalized to other disease states and immunological phenotypes. Only TCR beta chains were sequenced in this cohort, and the absence of alpha or paired-chain data limited detectable features. Specific HLA alleles were associated with 15,000 to 20,000 TCR beta sequences at a false discovery rate of 0.05 in a later analysis. An association between a missense DCLRE1C variant and V-gene and J-gene trimming of TCR beta chains was found in a later genetic analysis and replicated in an independent cohort. In a later genetic analysis, fewer N-insertions in productive TCRs were reported among donors in an Asian-associated ancestry cluster than the approximately 710-donor mean. Most CMV-associated TCR beta chains appeared to be HLA-restricted in a later analysis, and the HLA associations seemed to be driven largely by CMV exposure.

For this clone: Its cognate antigen has yet to be identified. It has no much larger one-base neighbor in the sample; base qualities were not kept.

V sheds 4 bases and J sheds 6 bases, leaving 10 bases between their ends. The CDR3 measures 12 amino acids from cysteine to phenylalanine. The retained sequence is limited to the CDR3, 36 bases, with the frame set at the first base. From a lookup of the germline V gene (reference sequence), CDR1 and CDR2 are SGHKS and YYEKEE. In total, approximately 610 healthy bone marrow donors made up the cohort. At the time of sampling, every cohort member was nominally healthy, though immune exposures that went unrecorded were likely present. The donor tested CMV seronegative, placing the donor among the 350 or so seronegative members of the cohort. Each donor provided a peripheral blood sample, and peripheral blood mononuclear cells were used for TCR beta sequencing. The Qiagen DNeasy Blood Extraction Kit was used to extract genomic DNA from the blood cell samples. The protocol used for the library was the immunoSEQ multiplex PCR assay. For the multiplex PCR, a mixture combining 60 forward primers for TCR Vbeta segments and 13 reverse primers for TCR Jbeta segments was used. The CDR3 region of rearranged TCR beta genes was amplified from genomic DNA with a multiplex PCR assay. The amplified TCR beta libraries were sequenced on the Illumina HiSeq System as 87-base-pair reads. On the authors' methods: A later analysis tallied approximately 87 million unique TCR beta chains across the 640 or so repertoires, and 10 million to 11 million of those chains were shared by two or more donors. To remove PCR and sequencing errors, raw reads were error-corrected and collapsed into unique sequences using a nearest-neighbor algorithm that merged closely related sequences. V, D and J gene segments were assigned by aligning CDR3 sequences to IMGT reference sequences. For a sequence to be retained, at least a six-nucleotide match to both a V gene segment and a J gene segment was required. Rearrangements were called productive when the CDR3 lacked stop codons and stayed in frame with V and J; all others were non-productive. CDR3 was defined by IMGT convention, running from the second conserved V-encoded cysteine to the conserved J-encoded phenylalanine. Sequences without an unambiguous match to a single V gene segment were excluded from the earlier analysis of almost 600 of the donors. An earlier analysis of under 750 of the donors called V segments functional above 56.7% productive rearrangements and segregating when the between-donor standard deviation exceeded 5%. A statistical classification framework was built to diagnose cytomegalovirus status from the catalog of TCR beta chain sequences. A later analysis assigned V and J genes by comparing TCR nucleotide sequences with IMGT/GENE-DB human TR gene sequences. In a later analysis, CDR3 sequences and most-parsimonious VDJ recombination scenarios were assigned using the TCRdist pipeline. In a later analysis, every TCR beta chain was defined by the combination of its CDR3 amino acid sequence and its V-gene family, and reads without a unique V-gene family were dropped. In a later analysis, 500 to 700 highly shared, low-generation-probability nucleotide sequences were removed to address suspected cross-contamination and a sequencing artifact. In a later analysis, a clonal expansion index was calculated for each public chain from normalized within-repertoire ranks of inferred template counts. In a later analysis, generation probabilities were computed using a VDJ recombination model fitted to out-of-frame rearrangements, and the results were checked against IGoR. Hypergeometric tests were used in a later analysis to score TCR-TCR, TCR-HLA and TCR-CMV co-occurrence, with a repertoire-size bias correction applied to the TCR pairs. False discovery rates were estimated in a later analysis by permuting HLA or CMV assignments 20 times. In a later analysis, co-occurring TCRs were grouped using DBSCAN, and TCRdist sequence similarity was added for clustering within HLA-allele-positive subsets. For co-occurrence clustering, repertoires with fewer than 30,000 or more than 120,000 public chains were excluded, along with roughly 5 repertoires with anomalous nucleotide sharing. The clones in this table, taken by TCRdb from immuneACCESS, are in-frame only. Not every clone is retained; where verified, under half of the shortfall comes from an unresolved V gene, and the cause of the rest is unknown. From that table come the V and J calls and clone size; the DNA was used to work out D and trimming. The sample profile shows about 160,000 clones; about 80% of them were found once. The ten largest clones represent 0.95% to 1.1% of the sample.

This receptor was obtained from a woman aged 40 to 55 in good health and CMV-seronegative. The rearranged segments are TRBV5-5 and TRBJ1-1; the D gene lacks a confident call. Source material: PBMCs. The CDR3 reads as follows: CASSLLGAEAFF. The DNA sequence follows: TGTGCCAGCAGCCTGTTGGGAGCTGAAGCTTTCTTT.